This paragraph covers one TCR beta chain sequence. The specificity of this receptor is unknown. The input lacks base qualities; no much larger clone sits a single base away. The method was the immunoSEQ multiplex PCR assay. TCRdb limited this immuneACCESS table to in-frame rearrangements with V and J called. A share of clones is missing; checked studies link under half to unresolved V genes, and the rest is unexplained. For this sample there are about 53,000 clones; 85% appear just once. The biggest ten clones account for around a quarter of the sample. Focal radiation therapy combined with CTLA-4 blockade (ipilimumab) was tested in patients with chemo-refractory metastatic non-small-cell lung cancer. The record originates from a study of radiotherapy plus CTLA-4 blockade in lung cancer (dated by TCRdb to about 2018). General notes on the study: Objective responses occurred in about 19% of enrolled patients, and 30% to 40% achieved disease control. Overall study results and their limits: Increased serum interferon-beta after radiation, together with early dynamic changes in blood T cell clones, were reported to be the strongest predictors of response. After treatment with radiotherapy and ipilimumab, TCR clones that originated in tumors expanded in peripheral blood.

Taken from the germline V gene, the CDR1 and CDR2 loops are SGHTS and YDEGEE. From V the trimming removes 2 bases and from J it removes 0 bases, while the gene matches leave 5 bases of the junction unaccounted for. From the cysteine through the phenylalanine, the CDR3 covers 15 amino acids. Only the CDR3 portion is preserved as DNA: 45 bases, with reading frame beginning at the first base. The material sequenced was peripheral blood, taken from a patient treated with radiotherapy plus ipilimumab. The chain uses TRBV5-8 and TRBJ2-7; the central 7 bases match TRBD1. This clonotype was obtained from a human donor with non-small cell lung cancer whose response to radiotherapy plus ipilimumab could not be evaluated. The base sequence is TGTGCCAGCAGCTTTCCGGGACAGAGCTCCTACGAGCAGTACTTC. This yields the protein CASSFPGQSSYEQYF.